The 28 T cell receptor beta chains listed next were all sequenced from one sample in a study of regulatory T cells in long-lasting Graves disease. Time point reported: newly diagnosed GD, antithyroid drugs for less than 3 months. Extracted PBMC RNA gave rise to the TCR library. Relying on iRepertoire HTBI primers and Arm-PCR of CDR3 regions, the team built TCR beta libraries. TCRdb reanalysed the multiplex PCR reads using MiXCR and keeps one entry per CDR3 protein. The repertoire includes about 460,000 distinct CDR3 sequences, approximately 15% of them detected once, and roughly 15% sits in the top ten. These data were likewise used in another study, on T cells in Graves' hyperthyroidism and ophthalmopathy.

The sequenced sample was peripheral blood mononuclear cells (PBMCs), obtained at new diagnosis, from a patient treated with antithyroid drugs. The source is a woman aged 45-65 years with Graves disease.

This clonotype was counted at least ten times. The genes are TRBV24-1 and TRBJ2-3; TRBD1 matches 8 bases. The V gene's germline CDR1 is KGHDR and CDR2 SFDVKD. CDR3 size: 15 residues. The junction had 1 base not matched to a gene; V was cut back by 0 bases and J by 3 bases. This chain's CDR3 is CATSDLGQGTDTQYF. CDR3 nucleotides: TGTGCCACCAGTGATTTGGGACAGGGAACAGATACGCAGTATTTT.

This clonotype showed up just a few times. A much larger clone lies one base from this, so it may be a read error. The CDR3 DNA is TGTGCCAGCGGGACACGACCCCACAATGAGCAGTTCTTC. It encodes CASGTRPHNEQFF. This chain links TRBV2 with TRBJ2-1, with D possibly matching TRBD1 (6 bases). The germline CDR1 and CDR2 sequences are SNHLY and FYNNEI. V was clipped by 8 bases and J by 5 bases, with 13 bases between them. The length of the CDR3 is 13 residues.

Ten or more counts support this clonotype. The V call is TRBV6-5, the J call TRBJ1-4; 7 bases are a match to TRBD1. This CDR3 has 15 residues. Germline CDR1 reads MNHEY; CDR2 reads SVGAGI. V lost 4 bases, J lost 6 bases, and 8 bases stayed unmatched. The CDR3: CASSFQGQPDEKLFF. The CDR3 DNA reads TGTGCCAGCAGTTTCCAGGGACAGCCTGATGAAAAACTGTTTTTT.

The chain has TRBV4-1 and TRBJ1-2; TRBD1 is a possible D gene (6 bases). The CDR3 totals 13 residues. V lost 1 base and J lost 7, with 10 bases in between. Looked up from germline, CDR1 is MGHRA and CDR2 is YSYEKL. Here the CDR3 DNA reads TGCGCCAGCAGCCAAGCAGGGGAATTTGGCTACACCTTC. Its translation is CASSQAGEFGYTF.

This clonotype was found a few times. The genes are TRBV13 and TRBJ1-2; a weak D match, TRBD1 (6 bases). This CDR3 is 13 amino acids long. CDR1 is PRHDT, CDR2 FYEKMQ, per germline (reference sequence). V lost 0 bases, J lost 13 bases, and 15 bases lay in between. In nucleotides, the CDR3 is TGTGCCAGCAGCTTAGGCCGGGGGCTTGTCAGCACCTTC. As protein: CASSLGRGLVSTF.

This clonotype came up once. This chain uses TRBV5-1 with TRBJ2-5; 9 nucleotides line up with TRBD2. The CDR3 has 16 residues. The ends lost 0 bases at V and 5 bases at J; junction bases unmatched: 8. Germline values: CDR1 SGHRS, CDR2 YFSETQ. DNA of the CDR3: TGCGCCAGCAGCTTGGCTAGCGGGGTCCTCCTGGAGACCCAGTACTTC. Translating gives CASSLASGVLLETQYF.

This clonotype was counted only a few times. The chain couples TRBV28 to TRBJ1-5, with D perhaps TRBD1 (6 bases). The germline V gene has CDR1 MDHEN and CDR2 SYDVKM. Trimming took 5 bases from V and 0 from J, leaving 17 bases between them. There are 17 residues in the CDR3. This CDR3 reads CASSTGQGADSNQPQHF. Here the CDR3 DNA reads TGTGCCAGCAGTACGGGACAAGGAGCCGATAGCAATCAGCCCCAGCATTTT.

Turning to this clonotype: A much more abundant neighbour one base away suggests this may be a read error. V usage is TRBV10-1 and J usage is TRBJ2-7, with 7 bases lining up with TRBD1. Trimming at V came to 2 bases and at J to 5 bases, leaving 9 bases not matched to a gene. The CDR3 covers 15 residues. Germline V gene lookup returns CDR1 WNHNN and CDR2 SYGVQD (reference sequence). The CDR3 nucleotides read TGCGCCAGCAGTGAGCCCCGGACAGGAGCCCACGAGCAGTACTTC. Its protein product is CASSEPRTGAHEQYF.

The V call is TRBV20-1, the J call TRBJ2-1; weak D call: TRBD2 (6 bases). The germline V gene has CDR1 DFQATT and CDR2 SNEGSKA (reference sequence). This CDR3 is 15 amino acids long. V gave up 1 base and J gave up 8 bases, with 18 bases separating them. This chain's CDR3 is CSARAPGVGIYEQFF. The DNA for the CDR3 is TGCAGTGCTAGAGCTCCGGGGGTAGGGATCTATGAGCAGTTCTTC.

In its sample, this clonotype was seen a few times. This chain uses TRBV6-2 or TRBV6-3 with TRBJ2-7, with 7 bases fitting TRBD2. The CDR3 runs to 16 residues. Looked up from germline, CDR1 is MNHEY and CDR2 is SVGEGT. V trimming: 4 bases; J trimming: 9 bases; junction bases outside the gene matches: 18. Written as DNA, the CDR3 is TGTGCCAGCAGTTGGGCGGGAGAGTCCCCCCAGATCGGGCAGTACTTC. Amino acid sequence: CASSWAGESPQIGQYF.

For this clonotype: One base away lies a much larger clone, so this may be a sequencing read error. CDR3 amino acids: CAGSFNTQETQYF. In nucleotides, the CDR3 is TGTGCCGGCAGTTTTAATACACAAGAGACCCAGTACTTC. The chain combines TRBV12-3 or TRBV12-4 with TRBJ2-5; D is uncertain. The CDR3 runs to 13 residues.

On this clonotype: A much bigger clone sits one base away, suggesting this may be a read error. This chain links TRBV6-1 with TRBJ1-1; 8 nucleotides agree with TRBD1. Germline CDR1 MNHNS, CDR2 SASEGT. J lost 3 bases, V lost 6 bases, and 3 bases had no gene match. This CDR3 comprises 13 residues. The CDR3 spells CASRPTGDTEAFF. In nucleotides, the CDR3 is TGTGCCAGCAGACCGACAGGGGACACTGAAGCTTTCTTT.

This chain connects TRBV29-1 to TRBJ1-1; D is unresolved. Trimming left V 6 bases short and J 0 bases short, with 8 bases between. CDR3 length: 12 amino acids. CDR1 and CDR2 (germline): SQVTM, ANQGSEA. CDR3 residues: CSVRTMNTEAFF. In nucleotides, the CDR3 is TGCAGCGTCCGCACGATGAACACTGAAGCTTTCTTT.

The table lists this clonotype with a few counts. At one of its ends the junction is not consistent with the germline gene, which may arise from a read error. The V gene is TRBV7-9, the J gene TRBJ1-1, with no clear D. Germline CDR1 and CDR2: SEHNR and FQNEAQ (reference sequence). The CDR3 totals 14 residues. The CDR3 region has the DNA TGTGCCAGCAGCTTAGGCCCGGCAGGCACTGAAGCTCTCTTT. This translates into CASSLGPAGTEALF. The variable domain in full, with the rest retrieved from reference TRBV7-9 and TRBJ1-1, is DTGVSQNPRHKITKRGQNVTFRCDPISEHNRLYWYRQTLGQGPEFLTYFQNEAQLEKSRLLSDRFSAERPKGSFSTLEIQRTEQGDSAMYLCASSLGPAGTEALFGQGTRLTVV.

This clonotype has a count of ten or more. The chain recombines TRBV6-2 or TRBV6-3 with TRBJ2-1; 13 bases fit TRBD2. The V and J ends lost 7 bases and 3 bases, in that order; junction bases with no gene match: 9. CDR1 and CDR2 (germline): MNHEY, SVGEGT. The CDR3 runs 17 residues. CDR3 coding DNA: TGTGCCAGCATTCCACCGGGACTAGCGGGGCACTACAATGAGCAGTTCTTC. Residues: CASIPPGLAGHYNEQFF.

The chain carries TRBV11-3 and TRBJ2-3; tentative D call: TRBD1 (5 bases). This CDR3 comprises 16 residues. The germline gives CDR1 SGHNT, CDR2 YENEEA. V was trimmed by 1 base and J by 1 base, leaving 12 bases between them. The CDR3, as DNA: TGTGCCAGCAGCTTAGTTAGAGGACAACGCACAGATACGCAGTATTTT. The encoded protein is CASSLVRGQRTDTQYF.

This clonotype has at least ten counts. This chain uses TRBV27 with TRBJ2-2; the match to TRBD2 covers 13 bases. CDR3 length: 22 residues. CDR1 and CDR2 from the germline V gene are MNHEY and SMNVEV (reference sequence). The trim removed 6 bases at V and 4 bases at J, leaving 23 bases unmatched. The CDR3, as DNA: TGTGCCAGCAGAGAGGGATTCCAGGAACTAACTAGCGGGAGGGCCGTCACCGGGGAGCTGTTTTTT. Its protein product is CASREGFQELTSGRAVTGELFF.

This clonotype was seen repeatedly, ten times or more. The chain has TRBV5-1 and TRBJ2-1; 7 bases are shared with TRBD1. V lost 0 bases, J lost 9 bases, and 18 bases stayed unmatched. CDR3 size: 18 residues. Germline V CDR1 and CDR2: SGHRS, YFSETQ. The CDR3, as DNA: TGCGCCAGCAGCTTGGGGCCCCAACTGAGACAGGGCTGGGGTGAGCAGTTCTTC. It translates to CASSLGPQLRQGWGEQFF.

Many counts were recorded for this clonotype. The chain has TRBV11-1 and TRBJ2-2, with 7 bases lining up with TRBD1. V lost 6 bases and J lost 6; bases outside the gene matches: 4. CDR1 SGHAT and CDR2 FQDESV come from the germline V gene (reference sequence). CDR3 length equals 13 residues. The CDR3 protein is CASRPGTAGELFF. The CDR3, as DNA: TGTGCCAGCAGGCCCGGGACAGCCGGGGAGCTGTTTTTT.

This clonotype was seen many times. The rearrangement links TRBV3-1 to TRBJ2-1; a possible D gene is TRBD1 (6 bases). The CDR3 spans 16 residues. The germline V gene has CDR1 LGHDT and CDR2 YNNKEL (reference sequence). Deletions cut 2 bases from V and 2 bases from J, with 13 bases between. The CDR3 DNA reads as TGTGCCAGCAGCCAACAGGGGATTCGGGCCTACAATGAGCAGTTCTTC. Translating it yields CASSQQGIRAYNEQFF.

The table lists this clonotype with a few counts. The J gene is TRBJ2-3, the V gene TRBV6-1; TRBD1 might be the D (5 bases). This CDR3 spans 15 amino acids. Between the trimmed V and J ends, which lost 6 bases and 1 base, there was a span of 14 bases. The germline V gene has CDR1 MNHNS and CDR2 SASEGT. CDR3 amino acids: CASRDQGWGTDTQYF. The CDR3 DNA sequence: TGTGCCAGCAGAGATCAGGGATGGGGCACAGATACGCAGTATTTT.

In its sample, this clonotype was seen many times. This rearrangement joins TRBV18 to TRBJ2-1; D not resolved. V was cut by 3 bases and J by 7 bases, with 13 bases left in between. Germline loops: CDR1 KGHSH, CDR2 LQKENI. This CDR3 is 14 amino acids long. Written as DNA, the CDR3 is TGTGCCAGCTCACCCTTCCCAAGAGAGAATGAGCAGTTCTTC. Its protein product is CASSPFPRENEQFF. The whole variable domain, remainder taken from reference TRBV18 and TRBJ2-1, is NAGVMQNPRHLVRRRGQEARLRCSPMKGHSHVYWYRQLPEEGLKFMVYLQKENIIDESGMPKERFSAEFPKEGPSILRIQQVVRGDSAAYFCASSPFPRENEQFFGPGTRLTVL.

The chain uses TRBV3-1 and TRBJ2-2; D uncertain. Germline V gene sequence: CDR1 LGHDT, CDR2 YNNKEL (reference sequence). The CDR3 runs 13 residues. Between the trimmed V and J ends, which lost 0 bases and 9 bases, there was a span of 8 bases. As DNA, the CDR3 is TGTGCCAGCAGCCAAGATACGGGCCGGGAGCTGTTTTTT. This translates into CASSQDTGRELFF.

This clonotype was seen many times. This sequence joins TRBV14 and TRBJ2-7; D is ambiguous. Trimming shortened V by 0 bases and J by 5 bases, and 11 bases separated the two germline ends. The CDR3 totals 14 residues. CDR1 and CDR2 from the germline V gene are SGHDN and FVKESK. The CDR3 DNA reads as TGTGCCAGCAGCCAAGAAAGTGTAGTGGACGAGCAGTACTTC. Protein: CASSQESVVDEQYF.

This clonotype was recorded a few times. The chain combines TRBV3-1 with TRBJ2-2; D may correspond to TRBD1 or TRBD2 (5 bases each). The V and J ends lost 4 bases and 0 bases respectively, with 12 bases between them. The CDR3 sequence is 16 residues long. The germline V gene encodes CDR1 LGHDT and CDR2 YNNKEL (reference sequence). Here the CDR3 DNA reads TGTGCCAGCAGCCCCACCGGGACGTCGAACACCGGGGAGCTGTTTTTT. Its translation: CASSPTGTSNTGELFF.

This clonotype was counted ten times or more. The V gene is TRBV7-9, the J gene TRBJ2-5, with TRBD2 matching over 9 bases. Germline CDR1 and CDR2: SEHNR and FQNEAQ (reference sequence). CDR3 size: 15 residues. V was pared by 3 bases and J by 5 bases, with 7 bases of the junction left unmatched. The chain's CDR3 is CASSFLAGTWETQYF. In nucleotides, the CDR3 is TGTGCCAGCAGCTTCCTAGCGGGAACCTGGGAGACCCAGTACTTC.

This clonotype was seen repeatedly, ten times or more. This chain links TRBV5-1 with TRBJ2-2, with 8 bases matching TRBD2. The CDR3 runs 17 residues. Per the germline V gene, CDR1 is SGHRS and CDR2 is YFSETQ. V dropped 0 bases and J dropped 4; count of bases not matched to a gene: 8. CDR3 nucleotide sequence: TGCGCCAGCAGCTTGGTGCGAGCGGGGGATTTCACCGGGGAGCTGTTTTTT. Amino acid sequence: CASSLVRAGDFTGELFF.

V gene TRBV12-5 combines with J gene TRBJ1-2; the D gene is possibly TRBD1 (5 bases). This CDR3 is 11 amino acids long. The germline gives CDR1 LGHNT, CDR2 FRNRAP. CDR3 in DNA: TGTCCAGGTAGAGGGGTTGGTGGCTACACCTTC. This gives the protein CPGRGVGGYTF.